This T cell receptor beta chain was documented in a study of early T cells in non-severe SARS-CoV-2 infection. TCRdb re-called the 5' RACE reads with MiXCR, one entry per CDR3 protein. The table lists 20,000 to 25,000 distinct CDR3 sequences, 4% of them singletons. Only a few counts were recorded for this clonotype. With V trimmed by 0 bases and J by 8 bases, 6 bases remained unmatched. CDR1 and CDR2 from the germline V gene are SGHRS and YFSETQ. The CDR3 loop spans 16 amino acids. The chain links TRBV5-1 to TRBJ1-6, with 9 bases that match TRBD1. This TCR derives from an adult who was a healthcare worker with PCR-confirmed SARS-CoV-2 infection or an uninfected control (not recorded which). Material for sequencing was whole blood. Here the CDR3 reads CASSLGGTGMDSPLHF. DNA of the CDR3: TGCGCCAGCAGCTTGGGGGGGACAGGGATGGATTCACCCCTCCACTTT.